Listed below are T cell receptor beta chains from one sample, sequenced in a study of blood T cell repertoires in COVID-19. Some clones are missing from TCRdb's copy, which holds only in-frame ones; the method was immunoSEQ multiplex PCR. The sample consists of roughly 250,000 clones, around 90% of them appearing once. Specimen: PBMCs or T cells enriched from blood (not recorded which). The receptors originated from a woman in her twenties or thirties with acute COVID-19. Each CDR3 is given with its conserved first and last residue. D genes are given only for firm matches. Part of the rows lack a size; the others show once, few, many or a class for expanded clones.

V gene	clone size	J gene	D gene	CDR3 protein	CDR3 DNA
TRBV28	.	TRBJ2-1	.	CASSFAGMNNEQFF	TGTGCCAGCAGTTTCGCAGGGATGAACAATGAGCAGTTCTTC
TRBV2	.	TRBJ1-5	.	CASSPRQGSQPQHF	TGTGCCAGCAGCCCCCGGCAGGGCTCCCAGCCCCAGCATTTT
TRBV25-1	.	TRBJ2-2	.	CASSVPNTGELFF	TGTGCCAGCAGTGTCCCAAACACCGGGGAGCTGTTTTTT
TRBV15	.	TRBJ1-2	.	CATSRVGSSQSVYTF	TGTGCCACCAGCAGAGTGGGCAGCTCCCAGTCTGTCTACACCTTC
TRBV14	.	TRBJ2-7	.	CASSQESGSVYEQYF	TGTGCCAGCAGCCAAGAGTCCGGGTCGGTCTACGAGCAGTACTTC
TRBV5-1	once	TRBJ1-4	.	CASSNKLGSNEKLFF	TGCGCCAGCAGCAACAAGCTGGGGAGTAATGAAAAACTGTTTTTT
TRBV10-3	.	TRBJ2-7	TRBD2	CAISSGLAGVYEQYF	TGTGCCATCAGCTCGGGACTAGCGGGGGTCTACGAGCAGTACTTC
TRBV28	.	TRBJ1-1	.	CASIGAAFMNTEAFF	TGTGCCAGCATTGGAGCCGCCTTTATGAACACTGAAGCTTTCTTT
TRBV23-1	once	TRBJ1-1	.	CASSSEAPTEAFF	TGCGCCAGCAGTTCCGAGGCTCCCACTGAAGCTTTCTTT
TRBV5-1	.	TRBJ2-2	.	CASSLLTGATGELFF	TGCGCCAGCAGCTTGTTGACAGGCGCCACCGGGGAGCTGTTTTTT
TRBV5-6	.	TRBJ2-3	.	CASSLARAATPLAADTQYF	TGTGCCAGCAGCTTGGCCCGGGCAGCGACACCCCTAGCCGCAGATACGCAGTATTTT
TRBV19	.	TRBJ2-1	TRBD2	CASRTSGMNEQFF	TGTGCCAGTAGGACTAGCGGGATGAATGAGCAGTTCTTC
TRBV5-1	.	TRBJ1-3	.	CASSEDSSGNTIYF	TGCGCCAGCAGCGAGGACAGCTCTGGAAACACCATATATTTT
TRBV24-1	.	TRBJ1-5	.	CATREAEIYGNQPQHF	TGTGCCACCAGAGAGGCAGAGATATATGGCAATCAGCCCCAGCATTTT
TRBV5-1	once	TRBJ2-4	.	CASSRVEGGANLLAKNIQYF	TGCGCCAGTTCCCGGGTGGAGGGCGGGGCGAACTTATTAGCCAAAAACATTCAGTACTTC
TRBV2	.	TRBJ2-3	.	CASSDFAGPRTDTQYF	TGTGCCAGCAGTGATTTCGCGGGACCCCGCACAGATACGCAGTATTTT
TRBV2	.	TRBJ2-5	TRBD2	CASSSVTSGETQYF	TGTGCCAGCAGCAGTGTGACTAGCGGTGAGACCCAGTACTTC
TRBV5-1	.	TRBJ2-5	.	CASRSSPGSQTQYF	TGCGCCAGCAGGTCAAGTCCGGGGTCGCAGACCCAGTACTTC
TRBV19	.	TRBJ2-3	.	CASKSYVTSTDTQYF	TGTGCCAGTAAATCCTACGTCACTAGCACAGATACGCAGTATTTT
TRBV28	.	TRBJ1-2	.	CASGPIYGYTF	TGTGCCAGCGGGCCGATCTATGGCTACACCTTC
TRBV9	.	TRBJ2-5	.	CASSVGGEETQYF	TGTGCCAGCAGCGTTGGAGGTGAAGAGACCCAGTACTTC
TRBV2	.	TRBJ1-6	.	CASKIGAVGWSPLHF	TGTGCCAGCAAAATCGGCGCAGTCGGGTGGTCACCCCTCCACTTT
TRBV9	once	TRBJ2-3	TRBD1	CASSVRQGESDTQYF	TGTGCCAGCAGCGTACGCCAGGGGGAGTCGGATACGCAGTATTTT
TRBV27	.	TRBJ2-7	TRBD1	CASSLIVPGQGGEQYF	TGTGCCAGCAGTTTAATTGTGCCGGGACAGGGGGGCGAGCAGTACTTC
TRBV12-5	once	TRBJ2-1	TRBD2	CASGLVPAGDNNEQFF	TGTGCTAGTGGTTTGGTACCAGCGGGAGATAACAATGAGCAGTTCTTC
TRBV9	.	TRBJ1-4	.	CASSVAEGGGGSNEKLFF	TGTGCCAGCAGCGTAGCTGAGGGCGGCGGTGGGTCTAATGAAAAACTGTTTTTT
TRBV19	.	TRBJ2-1	TRBD2	CASSTLAGQSSYNEQFF	TGTGCCAGTAGTACATTAGCGGGGCAGAGCTCCTACAATGAGCAGTTCTTC
TRBV9	.	TRBJ2-7	TRBD2	CASSVDGSGGLLYEQYF	TGTGCCAGCAGCGTAGATGGTAGCGGGGGACTCCTCTACGAGCAGTACTTC
TRBV7-2	.	TRBJ2-1	.	CASSLAWGRTYNEQFF	TGTGCCAGCAGCTTAGCCTGGGGGCGCACATACAATGAGCAGTTCTTC
TRBV4-1	.	TRBJ2-7	.	CASSQGELLYEQYF	TGCGCCAGCAGCCAAGGAGAATTGCTCTACGAGCAGTACTTC
TRBV2	.	TRBJ1-4	.	CASRGGRDGVKLFF	TGTGCCAGCAGAGGGGGGAGGGACGGCGTAAAACTGTTTTTT
TRBV2	once	TRBJ2-7	TRBD1	CASSADRGVDEQYF	TGTGCCAGCAGTGCGGACAGGGGTGTCGACGAGCAGTACTTC
TRBV11-2	.	TRBJ1-3	.	CASMLSSGNTIYF	TGTGCCAGCATGTTGAGCTCTGGAAACACCATATATTTT
TRBV18	.	TRBJ2-4	.	CASSLRGRDHIQYF	TGTGCCAGCTCACTGCGCGGGCGCGACCACATTCAGTACTTC
TRBV29-1	.	TRBJ2-5	.	CSVDQGVPQETQYF	TGCAGCGTTGACCAGGGTGTGCCCCAAGAGACCCAGTACTTC
TRBV7-8	.	TRBJ2-1	TRBD2	CASRRIGSGSGSNEQFF	TGTGCCAGCAGACGGATCGGTAGCGGGAGTGGGAGCAATGAGCAGTTCTTC
TRBV6-5	.	TRBJ1-2	TRBD1	CASRLGTDYGYTF	TGTGCCAGCAGGTTAGGGACAGACTATGGCTACACCTTC
TRBV5-8	.	TRBJ1-5	.	CASSFFWSDQPQHF	TGTGCCAGCAGCTTTTTCTGGTCGGATCAGCCCCAGCATTTT
TRBV9	.	TRBJ2-6	TRBD1	CASSVSTGYPGANVLTF	TGTGCCAGCAGCGTTTCGACAGGGTATCCTGGGGCCAACGTCCTGACTTTC
TRBV6-2/TRBV6-3	.	TRBJ1-5	.	CASSYPKGDGRDYSNQPQHF	TGTGCCAGCAGTTACCCTAAGGGGGACGGAAGAGACTATAGCAATCAGCCCCAGCATTTT
TRBV6-4	.	TRBJ1-2	TRBD1	CASSSLHGTGTGAGGYTF	TGTGCCAGCAGTTCTTTGCACGGGACCGGGACAGGGGCAGGCGGCTACACCTTC
TRBV28	.	TRBJ2-3	.	CASSFFADTQYF	TGTGCCAGCAGTTTTTTTGCGGATACGCAGTATTTT
TRBV5-4	.	TRBJ1-1	TRBD1	CASSTVGTGEAFF	TGTGCCAGCAGCACTGTAGGGACAGGGGAAGCTTTCTTT
TRBV9	few	TRBJ2-5	.	CASSPRTDQETQYF	TGTGCCAGCAGCCCCCGGACAGACCAAGAGACCCAGTACTTC
TRBV30	once	TRBJ1-2	TRBD1	CAWIYPGQGYGYTF	TGTGCCTGGATCTACCCGGGACAGGGATATGGCTACACCTTC
TRBV6-5	few	TRBJ2-1	.	CASSPQVTLLKQFF	TGTGCCAGCAGTCCCCAGGTTACCCTCCTCAAGCAGTTCTTC
TRBV12-5	few	TRBJ2-1	TRBD2	CASGPVAGGKQFF	TGTGCTAGTGGTCCCGTAGCGGGGGGCAAGCAGTTCTTC
TRBV21-1	.	TRBJ1-5	.	CASSLLGPLNQPQHF	TGTGCCAGCAGCCTATTGGGGCCCCTCAATCAGCCCCAGCATTTT
TRBV9	.	TRBJ1-2	TRBD1	CASSVAGPGGRGYTF	TGTGCCAGCAGCGTAGCCGGCCCAGGGGGACGGGGCTACACCTTC
TRBV28	.	TRBJ2-2	.	CASSSGVRVTGELFF	TGTGCCAGCAGCTCAGGGGTCAGGGTTACCGGGGAGCTGTTTTTT
TRBV7-2	.	TRBJ2-1	TRBD1	CASSFSTGSINEQFF	TGTGCCAGCAGCTTTTCGACAGGGAGCATCAATGAGCAGTTCTTC
TRBV6-1	many	TRBJ1-5	.	CASSEAENQPQHF	TGTGCCAGCAGTGAGGCGGAAAATCAGCCCCAGCATTTT
TRBV3-1/TRBV3-2	.	TRBJ2-7	TRBD1	CASSQSPGQVYEQYF	TGTGCCAGCAGCCAGTCGCCGGGACAGGTCTACGAGCAGTACTTC